The clone carrying this TCR beta chain was counted at least ten times. The length of the CDR3 is 15 residues. In germline, CDR1 is SGHAT, CDR2 FQNNGV. V was cut by 5 bases and J by 5 bases, with 16 bases left in between. The sample is drawn from a study of T cells in Graves' hyperthyroidism and ophthalmopathy. When ophthalmopathy did not progress within 18 months, Graves' hyperthyroidism was considered stable. RNA transcripts gave rise to amplified TCR beta CDR3 regions. The TCR CDR3 was amplified in a first-round RT-PCR using the HTBI primer set. A single record per CDR3 protein comes from TCRdb applying MiXCR to the multiplex PCR reads. The sample carries some 300,000 distinct CDR3 sequences, about an eighth recorded once.

The sample consisted of blood. The TCR comes from a woman between 40 and 50 years old with Graves' hyperthyroidism. V gene TRBV11-2 combines with J gene TRBJ2-1; D might be TRBD2 (5 bases). The CDR3 region is CASSPQLGVNNEQFF. CDR3 nucleotide sequence: TGTGCCAGCAGCCCGCAACTCGGGGTCAACAATGAGCAGTTCTTC.